The following is a T cell receptor (beta chain) sequence with its context. Germline lookup yields CDR1 LGHDT and CDR2 YNNKEL (reference sequence). Trimming stripped 3 bases from V and 4 bases from J, with 15 bases between. CDR3 length equals 15 residues. These data come from a study of T cell responses to AZD1222 COVID-19 vaccine. This table comes from immunoSEQ multiplex PCR, and its TCRdb copy is limited to in-frame clones, with some not included. The sample has 130,000 or so clones, just over 90% seen once. This chain uses TRBV3-1 (or the pseudogene TRBV3-2) with TRBJ2-5, with D possibly matching TRBD2 (5 bases). The sequence came from an adult in good health. The starting material was peripheral blood, obtained on day 0 of MenACWY control vaccination. The CDR3 nucleotides are TGTGCCAGCAGCCACCACCCCGGGGAAATAGAGACCCAGTACTTC. Translated: CASSHHPGEIETQYF.